One and the same sample provided the 8 T cell receptor beta chains below, sequenced in a study of shared clonotypes between healthy human individuals. Data came from immunoSEQ multiplex PCR; TCRdb stores just in-frame clones and leaves some out. This sample yields 2 million to 3 million clones, of which approximately 93% are seen a single time; 0.35% to 0.45% belongs to the top ten. Sequences were obtained from naive CD4+ T cells from PBMCs. As for subset: CD45RA+ positively selected. The receptors stem from a man aged 18 to 30 in good health. Some clones in this sample may be carry-over from other donors' samples.

This chain connects TRBV29-1 to TRBJ2-7, with 9 positions matching TRBD2. V shed 6 bases and J 3 bases; nucleotides not matched to a gene: 15. Germline CDR1 reads SQVTM; CDR2 reads ANQGSEA. The CDR3 length is 16 residues. CDR3 nucleotide sequence: TGCAGCGTCCGACGGTGGGGCGGGAGGGGCGTCTACGAGCAGTACTTC. Protein sequence: CSVRRWGGRGVYEQYF.

Comments on this clone: This CDR3 is also generated by other DNA sequences in the sample. The chain uses TRBV15 and TRBJ1-5; D remains ambiguous. CDR1 and CDR2 from the germline V gene are LNHNV and YYDKDF (reference sequence). This CDR3 region has 13 residues. The V end lost 1 base, the J end lost 5 bases, and 6 bases lay between the germline ends. CDR3 amino acids: CATSRGRDQPQHF. DNA of the CDR3: TGTGCCACCAGCAGAGGGCGGGATCAGCCCCAGCATTTT.

About this clone: This same CDR3 is encoded by further DNA sequences in the sample. The CDR3 DNA is TGTGCCAGCAGCTCACTAGCGGGAGGGCGCACAGATACGCAGTATTTT. This translates into CASSSLAGGRTDTQYF. This chain connects TRBV7-6 to TRBJ2-3; 13 bases agree with TRBD2. CDR1 and CDR2 from the germline V gene are SGHVS and FNYEAQ. This CDR3 is built from 16 residues. V trimming: 4 bases; J trimming: 1 base; junction bases outside the gene matches: 2.

The J gene is TRBJ2-3, the V gene TRBV2; D remains ambiguous. The CDR3 has 16 residues. Per germline, CDR1 SNHLY and CDR2 FYNNEI. The germline V and J ends were trimmed by 6 bases and 3 bases, with 19 bases remaining between them. CDR3 amino acids: CASSGPRAVGTDTQYF. The CDR3 DNA reads as TGTGCCAGCAGCGGACCCCGGGCAGTGGGGACAGATACGCAGTATTTT.

The chain has TRBV13 and TRBJ2-2, with TRBD1 as a possible D gene (5 bases). V shed 5 bases and J shed 6 bases, with 13 bases lying between them. The CDR3 runs 14 residues. CDR1 PRHDT and CDR2 FYEKMQ come from the germline V gene (reference sequence). CDR3 DNA: TGTGCCAGCAGCCGTCCACCAGGGTCCGGGGAGCTGTTTTTT. Translating it yields CASSRPPGSGELFF.

The V gene is TRBV6-5, the J gene TRBJ1-5, with 9 bases that match TRBD1. Trimming cost V 5 bases and J 5 bases; bases outside gene matches: 4. The CDR3 contains 14 residues. The germline V gene has CDR1 MNHEY and CDR2 SVGAGI. CDR3 nucleotides: TGTGCCAGCAGTCCGGACAGGGGAGATCAGCCCCAGCATTTT. It is translated as CASSPDRGDQPQHF.

This rearrangement joins TRBV19 to TRBJ1-2, with 8 bases fitting TRBD1. V lost 5 bases, J lost 6 bases, and 5 bases stayed unmatched. Germline V gives CDR1 LNHDA, CDR2 SQIVND (reference sequence). The CDR3 loop spans 13 amino acids. CDR3 sequence reads: CASSARTGNGYTF. For the CDR3, the DNA is TGTGCCAGTAGTGCCCGGACAGGGAATGGCTACACCTTC.

The chain couples TRBV5-5 to TRBJ1-2, with a tentative D call TRBD1 (6 bases). The V end lost 3 bases, the J end lost 7 bases, and 16 bases lay between the germline ends. The CDR3 loop spans 14 amino acids. The germline V gene has CDR1 SGHKS and CDR2 YYEKEE (reference sequence). The DNA for the CDR3 is TGTGCCAGCAGCTGGGACTACAGGGCTCCTGGCTACACCTTC. Its translation: CASSWDYRAPGYTF.